This T cell receptor beta chain comes out of a study of cytomegalovirus exposure and HLA in healthy donors. Notes on the study in general: Previous analysis showed most TCR beta V segments were productive about 87% or about 30% of the time. It was taken for granted in presence/absence analyses that sequencing depth across donors was roughly uniform.

A word on this clone: Its antigen is as yet unknown.

A multiplex PCR was run with 60 Vbeta primers and 13 Jbeta primers. Repertoires were generated with immunoSEQ multiplex PCR, while TCRdb's copy carries only in-frame clones and drops some. The table shows under 200,000 clones, with 80% to 90% occurring only once. Germline loops: CDR1 MDHEN, CDR2 SYDVKM. The CDR3 runs 12 residues. Trimming took 6 bases from V and 4 from J, leaving 9 bases between them. The sequenced sample consisted of PBMCs. The chain combines TRBV28 with TRBJ1-1; D possibly corresponds to TRBD1 (5 bases). This TCR was sampled from a man aged 18 to 29 in good health and CMV-seronegative. In DNA form, the CDR3 reads TGTGCCAGCAGGGGGCTGATCACTGAAGCTTTCTTT. It encodes CASRGLITEAFF.